What follows are 31 T cell receptor beta chains derived from one specimen sequenced in a study of identifying expanded T cells in peripheral blood. Measured with immunoSEQ multiplex PCR; TCRdb has only the in-frame clones, and not every one. The sample lists roughly 100,000 clones; around nine tenths were seen once. Specimen: blood. The receptors come from a person between 18 and 75 years old in good health.

The chain joins TRBV6-5 to TRBJ1-6; 7 positions match TRBD1. Germline CDR1 MNHEY, CDR2 SVGAGI. J lost 8 bases, V lost 8 bases, and 6 bases had no gene match. This CDR3 region has 13 residues. Here the CDR3 reads CASRQGGDSPLHF. The CDR3 DNA reads TGTGCCAGCCGACAGGGCGGCGATTCACCCCTCCACTTT.

CDR3 sequence: CASSQQGRGFYSGANVLTF. The DNA for the CDR3 is TGTGCCAGTAGTCAACAGGGTCGAGGCTTCTACTCTGGGGCCAACGTCCTGACTTTC. This chain links TRBV19 with TRBJ2-6, with a weak D call TRBD1 (6 bases). CDR1 LNHDA and CDR2 SQIVND come from the germline V gene (reference sequence). The ends were cut back, 5 bases at V and 0 bases at J, with 20 bases in the middle. This CDR3 comprises 19 residues.

The V and J genes are TRBV28 and TRBJ1-5, with unresolved D. This CDR3 spans 15 amino acids. Trimming left V 5 bases short and J 0 bases short, with 11 bases between. Germline assignment: CDR1 MDHEN and CDR2 SYDVKM. The CDR3 reads CASSPDGPSNQPQHF. In DNA, the CDR3 is TGTGCCAGCAGTCCCGACGGGCCTAGCAATCAGCCCCAGCATTTT.

This rearrangement joins TRBV9 to TRBJ1-2, with D perhaps matching TRBD1 (6 bases). CDR3 length equals 15 residues. The V gene lost 0 bases and the J gene lost 6 bases, with 15 bases spanning the gap. Germline V gene lookup returns CDR1 SGDLS and CDR2 YYNGEE. CDR3 DNA sequence: TGTGCCAGCAGCGTAGGGGACCAGGGGCTCGATGGCTACACCTTC. This sequence encodes CASSVGDQGLDGYTF.

This chain uses TRBV19 with TRBJ1-3; the D is unclear. This CDR3 has 15 amino acids. The V end lost 9 bases, the J end lost 0 bases, and 15 bases lay between the germline ends. Germline V CDR1 and CDR2: LNHDA, SQIVND (reference sequence). The CDR3 loop reads CASSPWGVSGNTIYF. CDR3 bases: TGTGCCAGCAGCCCGTGGGGAGTCTCTGGAAACACCATATATTTT.

This chain connects TRBV9 to TRBJ2-3; 9 nucleotides align to TRBD2. Germline V gene lookup returns CDR1 SGDLS and CDR2 YYNGEE. The CDR3 sequence is 19 residues long. V dropped 2 bases and J dropped 0; count of bases not matched to a gene: 13. The CDR3 sequence is CASSVSGGPNGPSTDTQYF. The CDR3 region has the DNA TGTGCCAGCAGCGTTAGCGGGGGCCCGAATGGCCCTAGCACAGATACGCAGTATTTT.

The rearrangement uses TRBV30 and TRBJ2-1; the match to TRBD2 covers 11 bases. V was clipped by 4 bases and J by 8 bases; unmatched bases: 10. The CDR3 covers 15 residues. Germline-derived CDR1 and CDR2 are GTSNPN and SVGIG (reference sequence). The CDR3 DNA sequence: TGTGCCTGGAAATCGGTAGCGGGGGGGGCGGATGAGCAGTTCTTC. Its translation is CAWKSVAGGADEQFF. Filled out from reference TRBV30 and TRBJ2-1, the complete variable domain reads SQTIHQWPATLVQPVGSPLSLECTVEGTSNPNLYWYRQAAGRGLQLLFYSVGIGQISSEVPQNLSASRPQDRQFILSSKKLLLSDSGFYLCAWKSVAGGADEQFFGPGTRLTVL.

The rearrangement joins TRBV10-3 to TRBJ1-5; D gene ambiguous. The V and J ends lost 4 bases and 5 bases respectively, with 9 bases between them. Per the germline V gene, CDR1 is ENHRY and CDR2 is SYGVKD. The CDR3 contains 13 residues. CDR3 loop: CAISAGRDQPQHF. The CDR3 DNA sequence: TGTGCCATCAGTGCTGGTCGCGATCAGCCCCAGCATTTT.

The chain couples TRBV6-1 to TRBJ1-4; 8 bases fit TRBD1. Trimming cost V 6 bases and J 8 bases; bases outside gene matches: 8. Germline values: CDR1 MNHNS, CDR2 SASEGT. This CDR3 contains 14 residues. CDR3 nucleotides: TGTGCCAGCAGGACCTTGACAGGGGTCGAAAAACTGTTTTTT. Protein sequence: CASRTLTGVEKLFF.

This clone was recorded once. In the same sample, other DNA sequences code for this CDR3. V gene TRBV2 combines with J gene TRBJ1-2; D is uncertain. The ends were cut back, 1 base at V and 5 bases at J, with 2 bases in the middle. This CDR3 spans 11 amino acids. Germline CDR1 is SNHLY and CDR2 is FYNNEI. The CDR3 is CASSEGYGYTF. The DNA for the CDR3 is TGTGCCAGCAGTGAAGGTTATGGCTACACCTTC.

This clone was seen a handful of times. V usage is TRBV6-5 and J usage is TRBJ1-2; 7 positions match TRBD1. CDR1 is MNHEY, CDR2 SVGAGI, per germline. The J segment lost 2 bases and the V segment lost 6 bases, leaving 0 bases of the junction unmatched. The CDR3 length is 12 residues. The CDR3 DNA reads as TGTGCCAGCAGGACAGGGAACTATGGCTACACCTTC. This sequence encodes CASRTGNYGYTF.

The chain recombines TRBV18 with TRBJ2-1, with 13 bases lining up with TRBD2. Per the germline V gene, CDR1 is KGHSH and CDR2 is LQKENI. The CDR3 is made up of 19 amino acids. V was clipped by 6 bases and J by 2 bases; unmatched bases: 13. CDR3 in amino acids: CASSLRLAGGPSTYNEQFF. CDR3 sequence (DNA): TGTGCCAGCTCCCTCAGACTAGCGGGGGGCCCAAGCACCTACAATGAGCAGTTCTTC.

This clone was counted once. This chain uses TRBV6-5 with TRBJ2-1; D is unresolved. The germline V gene encodes CDR1 MNHEY and CDR2 SVGAGI. V was trimmed by 6 bases and J by 6 bases, leaving 12 bases between them. This CDR3 is 13 amino acids long. The CDR3 loop is CASSSSAINEQFF. CDR3 in DNA: TGTGCCAGCAGCAGTTCGGCAATCAATGAGCAGTTCTTC.

The rearrangement links TRBV19 to TRBJ1-2; 10 bases are shared with TRBD1. The CDR3 contains 15 residues. Germline V gene data show CDR1 as LNHDA and CDR2 as SQIVND (reference sequence). V dropped 6 bases and J dropped 4; count of bases not matched to a gene: 8. The CDR3 DNA follows: TGTGCCAGTAGCCAACCGGGACAGGGGTTCTATGGCTACACCTTC. Amino acid sequence: CASSQPGQGFYGYTF.

The J gene is TRBJ1-1, the V gene TRBV19; no clear D gene. The germline V and J ends were trimmed by 7 bases and 5 bases, with 17 bases remaining between them. Looked up from germline, CDR1 is LNHDA and CDR2 is SQIVND (reference sequence). The CDR3 consists of 14 residues. CDR3 sequence: CASKVDRGLTEAFF. In DNA form, the CDR3 reads TGTGCCAGTAAGGTTGATCGGGGTCTTACTGAAGCTTTCTTT.

This chain connects TRBV12-5 to TRBJ2-1, with TRBD2 matching 10 bases. CDR1 is LGHNT and CDR2 is FRNRAP in the germline V gene. The CDR3 totals 16 residues. Trimming cost V 3 bases and J 2 bases; bases outside gene matches: 4. The CDR3 coding sequence is TGTGCTAGTGGTTTAGGTAGCGGGGGGCCCTACAATGAGCAGTTCTTC. Its protein is CASGLGSGGPYNEQFF.

This sequence joins TRBV11-2 and TRBJ2-2, with D possibly matching TRBD2 (5 bases). The germline V gene encodes CDR1 SGHAT and CDR2 FQNNGV. The CDR3 covers 18 residues. V shed 1 base and J shed 1 base, with 16 bases lying between them. For the CDR3, the DNA is TGTGCCAGCAGCTTAGTGGGTCGAGGGTTTATGAACACCGGGGAGCTGTTTTTT. The encoded protein is CASSLVGRGFMNTGELFF.

The V and J genes are TRBV2 and TRBJ1-3, with a weak D call TRBD1 (5 bases). Per the germline V gene, CDR1 is SNHLY and CDR2 is FYNNEI. Trimming left V 4 bases short and J 0 bases short, with 10 bases between. The CDR3 is 15 residues long. CDR3 coding DNA: TGTGCCAGCAGTGTAGCAGGGAGCTCTGGAAACACCATATATTTT. Amino acid sequence: CASSVAGSSGNTIYF.

This chain links TRBV6-1 with TRBJ2-1; D possibly uses TRBD1 or TRBD2 (7 bases each). The CDR3 spans 16 residues. V was shortened by 1 base and J by 3 bases, with 13 bases between the two germline ends. Per the germline V gene, CDR1 is MNHNS and CDR2 is SASEGT. The chain's CDR3 is CASSEVDRDYYNEQFF. The CDR3 DNA is TGTGCCAGCAGTGAAGTCGACAGGGACTACTACAATGAGCAGTTCTTC.

The rearrangement uses TRBV7-2 and TRBJ1-6, with TRBD1 as a possible D gene (5 bases). This CDR3 contains 19 residues. The V gene lost 5 bases and the J gene lost 0 bases, with 20 bases spanning the gap. Germline CDR1 and CDR2: SGHTA and FQGNSA. The CDR3 coding sequence is TGTGCCAGCAGCCGTACGGGACGGTGGGGGATCTCCTATAATTCACCCCTCCACTTT. The encoded protein is CASSRTGRWGISYNSPLHF. Full variable domain (outside the CDR3, taken from reference TRBV7-2 and TRBJ1-6): GAGVSQSPSNKVTEKGKDVELRCDPISGHTALYWYRQSLGQGLEFLIYFQGNSAPDKSGLPSDRFSAERTGGSVSTLTIQRTQQEDSAVYLCASSRTGRWGISYNSPLHFGNGTRLTVT.

The chain carries TRBV28 and TRBJ2-7, with TRBD1 matching 9 bases. Germline CDR1 reads MDHEN; CDR2 reads SYDVKM. V gave up 7 bases and J gave up 3 bases; unmatched junction bases: 7. CDR3 length: 14 residues. The CDR3 reads CASTAPGQGYEQYF. CDR3 bases: TGTGCCAGCACCGCCCCGGGACAGGGCTACGAGCAGTACTTC.

The rearrangement uses TRBV5-1 and TRBJ2-1; possibly TRBD1 or TRBD2 for D (6 bases each). Trimming left V 0 bases short and J 7 bases short, with 11 bases between. The CDR3 runs 14 residues. CDR1 is SGHRS and CDR2 is YFSETQ in the germline V gene. CDR3 nucleotide sequence: TGCGCCAGCAGCTTGGGGGGGGCGTCAAATGAGCAGTTCTTC. It translates to CASSLGGASNEQFF.

This chain joins TRBV19 and TRBJ1-2, with D uncertain. The germline V and J ends were trimmed by 5 bases and 4 bases, with 5 bases remaining between them. The CDR3 extends over 11 amino acids. CDR1 LNHDA and CDR2 SQIVND come from the germline V gene (reference sequence). DNA of the CDR3: TGTGCCAGTAGTTACGGCTATGGCTACACCTTC. Protein: CASSYGYGYTF.

This chain connects TRBV2 to TRBJ1-2, with 8 bases lining up with TRBD1. The CDR3 runs to 15 residues. V lost 8 bases, J lost 8 bases, and 16 bases stayed unmatched. Germline CDR1 and CDR2: SNHLY and FYNNEI. The CDR3 region is CASQGQATGAAGYTF. The CDR3 DNA follows: TGTGCCAGCCAAGGACAGGCGACAGGGGCGGCGGGCTACACCTTC.

The chain uses TRBV7-6 and TRBJ1-1; D possibly corresponds to TRBD1 (6 bases). Germline V gene lookup returns CDR1 SGHVS and CDR2 FNYEAQ. Trimming stripped 5 bases from V and 3 bases from J, with 19 bases between. CDR3 length: 16 residues. CDR3 sequence reads: CASSPRAAGADTEAFF. CDR3 coding DNA: TGTGCCAGCAGCCCTAGGGCGGCAGGGGCGGACACTGAAGCTTTCTTT.

Regarding this clone: A read error may produce the germline difference seen at one junction end. The CDR3 region is CASSPPIGTGGSF. In DNA form, the CDR3 reads TGTGCCAGCTCACCACCGATCGGGACAGGGGGATCATTC. This chain links TRBV18 with TRBJ2-7; TRBD1 agrees at 11 bases. Germline CDR1 is KGHSH and CDR2 is LQKENI. CDR3 length equals 13 residues.

The count of this clone is one. V and J are TRBV19 and TRBJ2-7; TRBD1 aligns across 8 bases. Per the germline V gene, CDR1 is LNHDA and CDR2 is SQIVND (reference sequence). The CDR3 loop spans 15 amino acids. With V trimmed by 3 bases and J by 2 bases, 6 bases remained unmatched. The CDR3 bases are TGTGCCAGTAGTATCGGGACAGGATATCCCTACGAGCAGTACTTC. This gives the protein CASSIGTGYPYEQYF. Drawing the rest from reference TRBV19 and TRBJ2-7, the complete variable domain is DGGITQSPKYLFRKEGQNVTLSCEQNLNHDAMYWYRQDPGQGLRLIYYSQIVNDFQKGDIAEGYSVSREKKESFPLTVTSAQKNPTAFYLCASSIGTGYPYEQYFGPGTRLTVT.

The genes are TRBV7-2 and TRBJ2-5; the D is unclear. This CDR3 is 11 amino acids long. Looked up from germline, CDR1 is SGHTA and CDR2 is FQGNSA. Between the trimmed V and J ends, which lost 2 bases and 5 bases, there was a span of 3 bases. The CDR3 spells CASSLHETQYF. The CDR3 DNA sequence: TGTGCCAGCAGCTTACACGAGACCCAGTACTTC.

This rearrangement joins TRBV28 to TRBJ1-2, with TRBD1 as a possible D gene (5 bases). Trimming cost V 7 bases and J 5 bases, with 11 bases left between them. The germline CDR1 and CDR2 sequences are MDHEN and SYDVKM. The CDR3 sequence is 12 residues long. Here the CDR3 DNA reads TGTGCCAGCAACGGGGGGGATTATGGCTACACCTTC. Translating it yields CASNGGDYGYTF.

J is TRBJ2-7 and V is TRBV19; weak D call: TRBD2 (6 bases). Germline V gene sequence: CDR1 LNHDA, CDR2 SQIVND (reference sequence). This CDR3 region has 14 residues. Trimming pared 8 bases from V and 2 bases from J, leaving 16 bases between. The CDR3 loop is CASAPRGRTYEQYF. The CDR3 DNA sequence: TGTGCCAGTGCACCACGGGGGAGAACCTACGAGCAGTACTTC.

The V and J genes are TRBV7-2 and TRBJ1-6, with D unresolved. Germline V CDR1 and CDR2: SGHTA, FQGNSA. V gave up 3 bases and J gave up 8 bases, with 5 bases separating them. The CDR3 has 12 amino acids. CDR3 region: CASSLEDSPLHF. CDR3 DNA sequence: TGTGCCAGCAGCTTGGAGGATTCACCCCTCCACTTT.